This T cell receptor (beta chain) was identified during a study of neurological immune-mediated disorders. A blood bank in Maryland, USA, provided the volunteers who served as healthy controls. 2 million unsorted PBMCs were stored in RNAlater at -80 °C before RNA extraction. The sample holds many counts of this clonotype. From the 5' RACE reads, TCRdb called clonotypes with MiXCR, one entry per CDR3 protein. The sample comprises fewer than 90,000 distinct CDR3 sequences, approximately 10% of which are singletons, and about 1.8% rests with the top ten. Input material: PBMCs. The TCR was taken from a man aged 35-49 years in good health.

The CDR3 DNA is TGTGCCAGCGCTCTAGCGGAGAACACAGATACGCAGTATTTT. As protein: CASALAENTDTQYF. This rearrangement joins TRBV7-3 to TRBJ2-3; TRBD2 matches at 7 bases. CDR3 size: 14 residues. Trimming at V came to 8 bases and at J to 2 bases, leaving 7 bases not matched to a gene. From germline, CDR1 is SGHTA and CDR2 FQGTGA.